The 10 T cell receptor beta chains in this list originate from one sample, sequenced in a study of OX40 agonist ivuxolimab in advanced cancers. Sequencing was performed with immunoSEQ multiplex PCR; in TCRdb, only in-frame clones are kept and a portion is missing. This table holds about 100,000 clones, roughly 95% found once. The specimen comprised CD4+ or CD8+ T cells sorted from blood, sampled in a trial of the OX40 agonist ivuxolimab. The receptors shown here come from an adult with an advanced solid tumor such as melanoma, head and neck, liver or kidney cancer.

CDR3 amino acids: CASSLWGLGTDTQYF. The CDR3 region has the DNA TGTGCCAGCAGCTTATGGGGACTAGGCACAGATACGCAGTATTTT. V is TRBV7-8 and J is TRBJ2-3; 8 bases agree with TRBD2. The CDR3 consists of 15 residues. Germline CDR1 is SGHVS and CDR2 is FQNEAQ. With 2 bases clipped from V and 1 base from J, the junction kept 2 bases outside the gene matches. Full variable domain (rest looked up from reference TRBV7-8 and TRBJ2-3): GAGVSQSPRYKVAKRGQDVALRCDPISGHVSLFWYQQALGQGPEFLTYFQNEAQLDKSGLPSDRFFAERPEGSVSTLKIQRTQQEDSAVYLCASSLWGLGTDTQYFGPGTRLTVL.

This CDR3 reads CASSPIGAQNEQYF. CDR3 sequence (DNA): TGCGCCAGCAGTCCAATTGGGGCACAGAACGAGCAGTACTTC. The V and J genes are TRBV5-1 and TRBJ2-7; a possible D gene is TRBD1 (5 bases). The V gene lost 5 bases and the J gene lost 5 bases, with 17 bases spanning the gap. Germline V gene lookup returns CDR1 SGHRS and CDR2 YFSETQ. This CDR3 is 14 amino acids long.

CDR3 bases: TGTGCCAGTAGTATTGGGCGAGCCTTTGAGGGCTACACCTTC. This codes for CASSIGRAFEGYTF. The chain joins TRBV19 to TRBJ1-2; D is unclear. CDR3 length: 14 residues. Trimming left V 3 bases short and J 8 bases short, with 16 bases between. Germline V lookup: CDR1 LNHDA, CDR2 SQIVND (reference sequence).

The chain links TRBV9 to TRBJ2-2; D possibly corresponds to TRBD1 (6 bases). The germline gives CDR1 SGDLS, CDR2 YYNGEE. V was shortened by 5 bases and J by 0 bases, with 11 bases between the two germline ends. This CDR3 spans 15 amino acids. CDR3 sequence: CASRLTGSNTGELFF. CDR3 DNA sequence: TGTGCCAGCAGACTTACAGGGTCGAACACCGGGGAGCTGTTTTTT. The full variable domain, with the rest looked up from reference TRBV9 and TRBJ2-2, is DSGVTQTPKHLITATGQRVTLRCSPRSGDLSVYWYQQSLDQGLQFLIQYYNGEERAKGNILERFSAQQFPDLHSELNLSSLELGDSALYFCASRLTGSNTGELFFGEGSRLTVL.

The CDR3 protein is CASRGANDYGYTF. Here the CDR3 DNA reads TGTGCCAGCAGGGGGGCAAACGACTATGGCTACACCTTC. The V call is TRBV28, the J call TRBJ1-2; perhaps TRBD1 as D (6 bases). The germline V gene has CDR1 MDHEN and CDR2 SYDVKM. This CDR3 is built from 13 residues. V lost 6 bases to trimming and J lost 3 bases, with 11 bases between them.

This clone was picked up one time. The chain uses TRBV18 and TRBJ2-2, with 13 bases lining up with TRBD2. The CDR3 consists of 16 residues. Germline CDR1 reads KGHSH; CDR2 reads LQKENI. After removal of 5 bases from V and 4 bases from J, the junction contained 4 bases not matched to a gene. Here the CDR3 reads CASSRTSGSGTGELFF. Here the CDR3 DNA reads TGTGCCAGCTCAAGGACTAGCGGGAGCGGCACCGGGGAGCTGTTTTTT.

V gene TRBV4-3 combines with J gene TRBJ1-5; D is unresolved. The CDR3 totals 15 residues. CDR1 is LGHNA and CDR2 is YSLEER in the germline V gene. V was clipped by 1 base and J by 0 bases, with 7 bases between them. CDR3 nucleotide sequence: TGCGCCAGCAGCCAAGTTCTGTCTAGCAATCAGCCCCAGCATTTT. Its protein product is CASSQVLSSNQPQHF.

This clone was detected once. This sequence joins TRBV11-3 and TRBJ2-5, with D perhaps TRBD2 (6 bases). The CDR3 has 14 residues. Germline CDR1 is SGHNT and CDR2 is YENEEA. Between the trimmed V and J ends, which lost 1 base and 5 bases, there was a span of 11 bases. This CDR3 is CASSLGAGGETQYF. CDR3 sequence (DNA): TGTGCCAGCAGCTTAGGAGCAGGAGGGGAGACCCAGTACTTC.

The gene calls are TRBV7-9 and TRBJ1-2; possibly TRBD1 for D (5 bases). The V gene's germline CDR1 is SEHNR and CDR2 FQNEAQ (reference sequence). V lost 11 bases, J lost 0 bases, and 13 bases lay in between. This CDR3 has 13 residues. CDR3 sequence (DNA): TGTGCCCCCTCCGGGGGGGCTAACTATGGCTACACCTTC. Translating it yields CAPSGGANYGYTF.

The chain is built from TRBV27 and TRBJ1-3; the D is unclear. The ends were cut back, 5 bases at V and 4 bases at J, with 12 bases in the middle. The CDR3 is 14 residues long. The germline V gene encodes CDR1 MNHEY and CDR2 SMNVEV (reference sequence). The CDR3 here is CASSPGRVGNTIYF. CDR3 in DNA: TGTGCCAGCAGTCCAGGAAGGGTGGGAAACACCATATATTTT.